The 31 T cell receptor beta chains in this list originate from one sample, sequenced in a study of CD8+ T cells in alopecia areata (dated by TCRdb to 2016 to 2018). Libraries were prepared through the immunoSEQ multiplex PCR assay. RNA was extracted from all samples and reverse transcribed into cDNA as template for TCR sequencing. TCRdb's version of the immuneACCESS table is confined to in-frame rearrangements and falls short of the full clone set. An unresolved V gene accounts for under half of the shortfall where checked; the remainder is of unknown origin. This sample is represented by around 200,000 clones; roughly 62% of them were singletons. The ten biggest clones cover about 12% of the sample. Read against the paper, the sample's time point label means: around 22 weeks on oral tofacitinib. What this sample's treatment or condition label stands for: oral pan-JAK inhibitor, 5-10 mg twice daily.

The sample here was CD8+ T cells sorted from blood, taken at week 24, from a patient treated with tofacitinib. The receptor source for this set is a human donor with alopecia areata.

The rearrangement uses TRBV7-9 and TRBJ2-1; 7 bases fit TRBD2. The germline gives CDR1 SEHNR, CDR2 FQNEAQ (reference sequence). J gave up 8 bases and V 4 bases, and 5 bases lay outside the gene matches. There are 13 residues in the CDR3. DNA of the CDR3: TGTGCCAGCAGCTACGGGGGGTTGGATGAGCAGTTCTTC. As protein: CASSYGGLDEQFF.

The DNA for the CDR3 is TGTGCCAGCAGCTTGGGGATTGCCACTGAAGCTTTCTTT. This sequence encodes CASSLGIATEAFF. The chain recombines TRBV5-6 with TRBJ1-1; D not certain. The CDR3 totals 13 residues. CDR1 and CDR2 (germline): SGHDT, YYEEEE. Trimming cost V 0 bases and J 4 bases, with 7 bases left between them. The variable domain in full, completed from reference TRBV5-6 and TRBJ1-1, reads DAGVTQSPTHLIKTRGQQVTLRCSPKSGHDTVSWYQQALGQGPQFIFQYYEEEERQRGNFPDRFSGHQFPNYSSELNVNALLLGDSALYLCASSLGIATEAFFGQGTRLTVV.

The genes are TRBV29-1 and TRBJ2-7; 8 nucleotides line up with TRBD2. The germline V gene has CDR1 SQVTM and CDR2 ANQGSEA. Germline trimming cut 5 bases from V and 2 bases from J; bases unmatched to any gene: 5. CDR3 length: 13 residues. For the CDR3, the DNA is TGCAGCGTTTCAGGGACTAGAACCTACGAGCAGTACTTC. Its translation: CSVSGTRTYEQYF.

Only a few counts were recorded for this clone. The chain combines TRBV2 with TRBJ1-4; no clear D gene. CDR1 and CDR2 (germline): SNHLY, FYNNEI. This CDR3 is built from 13 residues. The V end lost 7 bases, the J end lost 8 bases, and 14 bases lay between the germline ends. CDR3 sequence reads: CASTYGTGEKLFF. The CDR3 DNA is TGTGCCAGCACGTACGGTACTGGCGAAAAACTGTTTTTT.

Of note for this clone: Different DNA sequences within this sample yield the same CDR3. The chain carries TRBV5-6 and TRBJ2-7; the D gene is possibly TRBD1 (6 bases). This CDR3 region has 14 residues. Deletions cut 2 bases from V and 3 bases from J, with 12 bases between. Germline assignment: CDR1 SGHDT and CDR2 YYEEEE. CDR3 coding DNA: TGTGCCAGCAGCTTCGGCACAGGGAACTACGAGCAGTACTTC. Encoded protein: CASSFGTGNYEQYF.

The V call is TRBV30, the J call TRBJ2-7, with D unresolved. Germline V gives CDR1 GTSNPN, CDR2 SVGIG (reference sequence). The CDR3 consists of 12 residues. Trimming cost V 2 bases and J 5 bases, with 10 bases left between them. The CDR3 nucleotides are TGTGCCTGGAGTCCCAGGAGCAACGAGCAGTACTTC. Protein sequence: CAWSPRSNEQYF.

There are a few counts of this clone. V usage is TRBV10-3 and J usage is TRBJ2-3; 11 positions match TRBD2. The CDR3 consists of 16 residues. Germline V gene data show CDR1 as ENHRY and CDR2 as SYGVKD. The junction had 9 bases not matched to a gene; V was cut back by 6 bases and J by 4 bases. The CDR3 DNA sequence: TGTGCCATCAGAGATACTAGCGGGAGACAGGCAGATACGCAGTATTTT. Translated, it gives CAIRDTSGRQADTQYF.

V is TRBV6-5 and J is TRBJ1-2; possible D gene TRBD1, 5 bases. Germline V lookup: CDR1 MNHEY, CDR2 SVGAGI. This CDR3 comprises 13 residues. V shed 7 bases and J shed 4 bases, with 13 bases lying between them. CDR3 bases: TGTGCCAGCAAGGAGGGACGGGGCTATGGCTACACCTTC. As protein: CASKEGRGYGYTF.

In this sample, this clone turned up a few times. V and J are TRBV9 and TRBJ1-6, with 8 bases identical to TRBD1. The germline gives CDR1 SGDLS, CDR2 YYNGEE. This CDR3 comprises 16 residues. The ends lost 3 bases at V and 5 bases at J; junction bases unmatched: 7. The CDR3 is CASSASGQGNNSPLHF. The CDR3 DNA sequence: TGTGCCAGCAGCGCCTCCGGACAGGGCAATAATTCACCCCTCCACTTT.

This clone showed up just a few times. The V gene is TRBV29-1, the J gene TRBJ2-7, with D possibly being TRBD1 or TRBD2 (7 bases each). The CDR3 is 13 amino acids. Trimming took off 7 bases at V and 2 bases at J, with 15 bases between the two ends. Germline V gene lookup returns CDR1 SQVTM and CDR2 ANQGSEA. This chain's CDR3 is CSGLAGGAYEQYF. CDR3 DNA: TGCAGCGGTCTGGCAGGGGGGGCCTACGAGCAGTACTTC.

This clone was seen only a few times. V and J are TRBV11-2 and TRBJ2-5; the match to TRBD2 covers 8 bases. Losses at the gene ends were 4 bases for V and 2 bases for J; bases not matched to a gene: 18. The length of the CDR3 is 19 residues. The germline CDR1 and CDR2 sequences are SGHAT and FQNNGV. The CDR3 sequence: CASSSGGLAGRTPQETQYF. CDR3 coding DNA: TGTGCCAGCAGCTCAGGTGGACTAGCTGGACGCACCCCACAAGAGACCCAGTACTTC.

Remarks on this clone: Within the sample, other DNA sequences also encode this same CDR3. The CDR3 coding sequence is TGCAGCGTTGAAGTCAGGGATGGCTACACCTTC. Residues: CSVEVRDGYTF. The chain joins TRBV29-1 to TRBJ1-2; tentatively, D is TRBD1 (5 bases). Trimming cost V 1 base and J 6 bases, with 6 bases left between them. Germline values: CDR1 SQVTM, CDR2 ANQGSEA. The CDR3 consists of 11 residues. The whole variable domain, filled in from reference TRBV29-1 and TRBJ1-2, reads SAVISQKPSRDICQRGTSLTIQCQVDSQVTMMFWYRQQPGQSLTLIATANQGSEATYESGFVIDKFPISRPNLTFSTLTVSNMSPEDSSIYLCSVEVRDGYTFGSGTRLTVV.

The rearrangement uses TRBV6-6 and TRBJ2-7; 10 nucleotides match TRBD1. V trimming: 5 bases; J trimming: 3 bases; junction bases outside the gene matches: 7. CDR1 is MNHNY, CDR2 SVGAGI, per germline (reference sequence). This CDR3 has 15 amino acids. CDR3: CASSDWDRGFYEQYF. For the CDR3, the DNA is TGTGCCAGCAGTGATTGGGACAGGGGATTCTACGAGCAGTACTTC.

Details on this clone: With a much larger clone just one base away, this may be a read error. The chain joins TRBV13 to TRBJ1-1, with D unclear. Germline CDR1 and CDR2: PRHDT and FYEKMQ (reference sequence). Trimming stripped 0 bases from V and 2 bases from J, with 4 bases between. This CDR3 spans 13 amino acids. The DNA for the CDR3 is TGTGCCAGCAGCTTAGGCCATAACACTGAAGCTTTCTTT. It yields the protein CASSLGHNTEAFF.

The genes are TRBV4-1 and TRBJ2-4, with TRBD1 as a possible D gene (5 bases). Germline V gives CDR1 MGHRA, CDR2 YSYEKL. Trimming left V 0 bases short and J 6 bases short, with 18 bases between. The CDR3 totals 17 residues. This chain's CDR3 is CASSQDIGDSWANIQYF. The CDR3 DNA follows: TGCGCCAGCAGCCAAGATATTGGAGACAGCTGGGCAAACATTCAGTACTTC.

A word on this clone: Other DNA sequences in this sample translate to the same CDR3. The chain carries TRBV7-6 and TRBJ2-1; D remains unclear. This CDR3 is built from 14 residues. The V end lost 0 bases, the J end lost 0 bases, and 3 bases lay between the germline ends. CDR1 and CDR2 (germline): SGHVS, FNYEAQ. The chain's CDR3 is CASSLASSYNEQFF. The CDR3 nucleotides are TGTGCCAGCAGCTTAGCCAGCTCCTACAATGAGCAGTTCTTC.

The rearrangement links TRBV27 to TRBJ2-3, with D possibly matching TRBD2 (7 bases). Germline V CDR1 and CDR2: MNHEY, SMNVEV (reference sequence). The CDR3 is made up of 16 amino acids. The ends were cut back, 3 bases at V and 2 bases at J, with 15 bases in the middle. The CDR3 region has the DNA TGTGCCAGCAGTTTTTGGGGGGGGCCAATCACAGATACGCAGTATTTT. Translation gives CASSFWGGPITDTQYF.

In DNA form, the CDR3 reads TGTGCCAGCAGCTCTCGGACAGTTCAAGAGACCCAGTACTTC. Translation gives CASSSRTVQETQYF. The V call is TRBV7-4, the J call TRBJ2-5, with a weak D call TRBD1 (6 bases). V lost 4 bases and J lost 2, with 11 bases in between. Germline loops: CDR1 SGHVT, CDR2 SQSDAQ. The CDR3 runs 14 residues.

This clone has only a few counts. Other DNA variants within this sample encode the same CDR3. J is TRBJ2-7 and V is TRBV30; D not certain. Between the trimmed V and J ends, which lost 1 base and 4 bases, there was a span of 5 bases. Germline CDR1 is GTSNPN and CDR2 is SVGIG (reference sequence). The CDR3 runs 11 residues. The CDR3 loop is CAWSAGYEQYF. In DNA, the CDR3 is TGTGCCTGGAGTGCAGGTTACGAGCAGTACTTC.

The rearrangement links TRBV15 to TRBJ2-2, with TRBD1 matching over 12 bases. Germline V lookup: CDR1 LNHNV, CDR2 YYDKDF (reference sequence). J gave up 10 bases and V 5 bases, and 14 bases lay outside the gene matches. The CDR3 is 17 amino acids. DNA for the CDR3: TGTGCCACCAGCGGATGGGGGAGGGGACAGGGGGCCGAGGAGCTGTTTTTT. Translation: CATSGWGRGQGAEELFF. Together with reference TRBV15 and TRBJ2-2, the CDR3 gives the full variable domain: DAMVIQNPRYQVTQFGKPVTLSCSQTLNHNVMYWYQQKSSQAPKLLFHYYDKDFNNEADTPDNFQSRRPNTSFCFLDIRSPGLGDTAMYLCATSGWGRGQGAEELFFGEGSRLTVL.

This clone appeared once. CDR3 protein: CASMGDSSYEQYF. In DNA, the CDR3 is TGTGCCAGCATGGGCGATAGCTCCTACGAGCAGTACTTC. The chain combines TRBV2 with TRBJ2-7; D gene uncertain. Trimming left V 7 bases short and J 0 bases short, with 10 bases between. There are 13 residues in the CDR3. Germline V gene lookup returns CDR1 SNHLY and CDR2 FYNNEI. Supplemented by reference TRBV2 and TRBJ2-7, the full variable domain reads EPEVTQTPSHQVTQMGQEVILRCVPISNHLYFYWYRQILGQKVEFLVSFYNNEISEKSEIFDDQFSVERPDGSNFTLKIRSTKLEDSAMYFCASMGDSSYEQYFGPGTRLTVT.

V gene TRBV29-1 combines with J gene TRBJ2-7; D is unclear. The germline V gene has CDR1 SQVTM and CDR2 ANQGSEA. The ends were cut back, 5 bases at V and 5 bases at J, with 10 bases in the middle. The CDR3 sequence is 11 residues long. The CDR3 DNA is TGCAGCGTTCAATTTCGTGACGAGCAGTACTTC. It encodes CSVQFRDEQYF.

This clone was detected only once. The V call is TRBV18, the J call TRBJ2-4; D might be TRBD1 (5 bases). CDR3 length equals 17 residues. Trimming took off 6 bases at V and 0 bases at J, with 18 bases between the two ends. Germline V gene lookup returns CDR1 KGHSH and CDR2 LQKENI. The CDR3, as DNA: TGTGCCAGCTCGCGACCGCCAGGGTTTTTAGCCAAAAACATTCAGTACTTC. Translation gives CASSRPPGFLAKNIQYF. Full variable domain (rest looked up from reference TRBV18 and TRBJ2-4): NAGVMQNPRHLVRRRGQEARLRCSPMKGHSHVYWYRQLPEEGLKFMVYLQKENIIDESGMPKERFSAEFPKEGPSILRIQQVVRGDSAAYFCASSRPPGFLAKNIQYFGAGTRLSVL.

The chain carries TRBV7-9 and TRBJ2-7; 11 nucleotides line up with TRBD2. The CDR3 length is 14 residues. J gave up 6 bases and V 5 bases, and 6 bases lay outside the gene matches. In germline, CDR1 is SEHNR, CDR2 FQNEAQ (reference sequence). CDR3 protein: CASSSSGGVSEQYF. The CDR3 coding sequence is TGTGCCAGCAGCAGTAGCGGGGGGGTCTCCGAGCAGTACTTC. The variable domain in full, completed from reference TRBV7-9 and TRBJ2-7, reads DTGVSQNPRHKITKRGQNVTFRCDPISEHNRLYWYRQTLGQGPEFLTYFQNEAQLEKSRLLSDRFSAERPKGSFSTLEIQRTEQGDSAMYLCASSSSGGVSEQYFGPGTRLTVT.

The chain joins TRBV4-1 to TRBJ2-5; 10 positions agree with TRBD2. Germline V gene lookup returns CDR1 MGHRA and CDR2 YSYEKL. The CDR3 runs to 14 residues. With V trimmed by 1 base and J by 9 bases, 5 bases remained unmatched. The CDR3 region has the DNA TGCGCCAGCAGCCAAGGCGTAGCGGGGGGCGCCCAGTACTTC. Residues: CASSQGVAGGAQYF.

The rearrangement links TRBV2 to TRBJ2-3, with D unclear. V lost 11 bases to trimming and J lost 8 bases, with 23 bases between them. The germline gives CDR1 SNHLY, CDR2 FYNNEI. The CDR3 contains 14 residues. The CDR3 bases are TGTGCCGGAGTCGGTGGGGTAGGAAGGTCTACGCAGTATTTT. Protein product: CAGVGGVGRSTQYF.

The chain has TRBV5-6 and TRBJ1-6, with unresolved D. The CDR3 spans 14 residues. Trimming took off 3 bases at V and 6 bases at J, with 10 bases between the two ends. In germline, CDR1 is SGHDT, CDR2 YYEEEE. Here the CDR3 DNA reads TGTGCCAGCAGCTCAGCTCGGGGTAATTCACCCCTCCACTTT. Translating it yields CASSSARGNSPLHF.

The chain has TRBV28 and TRBJ2-3; D not resolved. CDR3 length: 13 residues. Germline V gene lookup returns CDR1 MDHEN and CDR2 SYDVKM. V dropped 4 bases and J dropped 5 bases, with 10 bases sitting between them. The CDR3 loop reads CASSSGPGDTQYF. The CDR3 DNA is TGTGCCAGCAGTTCTGGCCCGGGAGATACGCAGTATTTT.

The rearrangement uses TRBV6-6 and TRBJ2-7; unclear D gene. CDR1 and CDR2 (germline): MNHNY, SVGAGI (reference sequence). The CDR3 spans 12 residues. V lost 7 bases and J lost 0, with 7 bases in between. Written as DNA, the CDR3 is TGTGCCAGCACCGGCGCCTCCTACGAGCAGTACTTC. This gives the protein CASTGASYEQYF.

The V and J genes are TRBV2 and TRBJ2-3; TRBD2 might be the D (7 bases). The CDR3 totals 14 residues. Germline V lookup: CDR1 SNHLY, CDR2 FYNNEI. V lost 3 bases and J lost 4, with 11 bases in between. The CDR3 DNA reads TGTGCCAGCAGTGAGGAGGGGGGGCCAGATACGCAGTATTTT. It is translated as CASSEEGGPDTQYF.

The V and J genes are TRBV5-6 and TRBJ1-4, with D unclear. Trimming took off 4 bases at V and 4 bases at J, with 14 bases between the two ends. Germline V CDR1 and CDR2: SGHDT, YYEEEE. The CDR3 sequence is 15 residues long. The CDR3, as DNA: TGTGCCAGCAGCCAAACCGGGTCCCTTAATGAAAAACTGTTTTTT. Amino acids: CASSQTGSLNEKLFF.